Presented here are 25 T cell receptor beta chains from one specimen sequenced in a study of blood T cell repertoires in COVID-19. Repertoires were generated with immunoSEQ multiplex PCR, while TCRdb's copy carries only in-frame clones and drops some. This sample yields 200,000 to 300,000 clones, of which approximately 90% are seen a single time; 4.1% belongs to the top ten. Sequenced: PBMCs or T cells enriched from blood (not recorded which). Receptor source: a woman in her 30s who had recovered from COVID-19.

V is TRBV6-5 and J is TRBJ2-1, with D possibly matching TRBD2 (5 bases). Deletions cut 3 bases from V and 5 bases from J, with 17 bases between. Germline-derived CDR1 and CDR2 are MNHEY and SVGAGI. The CDR3 sequence is 16 residues long. DNA of the CDR3: TGTGCCAGCAGTTATAGTATTAGCGCTACGAACAATGAGCAGTTCTTC. It codes for CASSYSISATNNEQFF.

The chain joins TRBV28 to TRBJ2-7, with 8 positions matching TRBD2. This CDR3 is 15 amino acids long. The junction had 10 bases not matched to a gene; V was cut back by 2 bases and J by 7 bases. CDR1 is MDHEN and CDR2 is SYDVKM in the germline V gene. The CDR3 loop reads CASSLAGGPTGEQYF. The CDR3 DNA reads as TGTGCCAGCAGTTTAGCGGGAGGCCCAACGGGGGAGCAGTACTTC.

The chain employs TRBV9 and TRBJ1-2, with D possibly matching TRBD1 (5 bases). The CDR3 totals 14 residues. V was cut by 7 bases and J by 5 bases, with 18 bases left in between. Germline V CDR1 and CDR2: SGDLS, YYNGEE. DNA for the CDR3: TGTGCCAGCGCCCCCGGGAGCGAGGGGTATGGCTACACCTTC. Its translation: CASAPGSEGYGYTF.

The chain has TRBV19 and TRBJ2-3, with D unclear. V lost 7 bases to trimming and J lost 2 bases, with 10 bases between them. Germline V gene sequence: CDR1 LNHDA, CDR2 SQIVND (reference sequence). The CDR3 consists of 13 residues. This CDR3 is CASKARLTDTQYF. CDR3 bases: TGTGCCAGTAAGGCTAGGCTCACAGATACGCAGTATTTT.

The chain has TRBV29-1 and TRBJ1-2; possibly TRBD1 for D (6 bases). The CDR3 totals 14 residues. V was shortened by 0 bases and J by 5 bases, with 13 bases between the two germline ends. From germline, CDR1 is SQVTM and CDR2 ANQGSEA. CDR3 loop: CSVEEEGQLYGYTF. CDR3 coding DNA: TGCAGCGTTGAAGAGGAAGGACAGCTATATGGCTACACCTTC.

Only one count was recorded for this clone. The CDR3 nucleotides read TGTGCCAGCCGTTCCGGGACTAGCGGGAGGGTGAACACCGGGGAGCTGTTTTTT. It yields the protein CASRSGTSGRVNTGELFF. The chain couples TRBV9 to TRBJ2-2; 16 bases are a match to TRBD2. The V gene's germline CDR1 is SGDLS and CDR2 YYNGEE. The CDR3 contains 18 residues. V shed 7 bases and J 1 base; nucleotides not matched to a gene: 7.

This chain joins TRBV19 and TRBJ1-2, with TRBD1 matching over 9 bases. Germline CDR1 LNHDA, CDR2 SQIVND (reference sequence). This CDR3 has 13 amino acids. J lost 8 bases, V lost 4 bases, and 5 bases had no gene match. CDR3 region: CASSRDREEGYTF. CDR3 bases: TGTGCCAGTAGTAGGGACAGGGAGGAAGGCTACACCTTC.

The V call is TRBV28, the J call TRBJ2-7, with D uncertain. Trimming shortened V by 5 bases and J by 3 bases, and 2 bases separated the two germline ends. The CDR3 has 10 residues. Looked up from germline, CDR1 is MDHEN and CDR2 is SYDVKM. Here the CDR3 DNA reads TGTGCCAGCAGTCTCTACGAGCAGTACTTC. Amino acids: CASSLYEQYF. Combining the CDR3 with reference TRBV28 and TRBJ2-7 gives the whole variable domain DVKVTQSSRYLVKRTGEKVFLECVQDMDHENMFWYRQDPGLGLRLIYFSYDVKMKEKGDIPEGYSVSREKKERFSLILESASTNQTSMYLCASSLYEQYFGPGTRLTVT.

This clone was picked up a small number of times. This chain joins TRBV30 and TRBJ2-7; TRBD2 agrees at 8 bases. Germline trimming cut 3 bases from V and 4 bases from J; bases unmatched to any gene: 8. The length of the CDR3 is 14 residues. Germline CDR1 and CDR2: GTSNPN and SVGIG (reference sequence). CDR3 residues: CAWRVRASGYEQYF. The CDR3 nucleotides are TGTGCCTGGAGGGTTAGGGCTAGCGGGTACGAGCAGTACTTC.

This clone has just one count. This sequence joins TRBV5-1 and TRBJ2-7; D unclear. From germline, CDR1 is SGHRS and CDR2 YFSETQ. There are 14 residues in the CDR3. Trimming removed 5 bases from V and 0 bases from J, with 12 bases in between. The CDR3 bases are TGCGCCAGCAGGGGCTCGACAAGCTCCTACGAGCAGTACTTC. Translated: CASRGSTSSYEQYF.

The chain combines TRBV14 with TRBJ1-3; D possibly corresponds to TRBD1 (5 bases). Germline CDR1 and CDR2: SGHDN and FVKESK. With 1 base removed from V and 0 bases from J, the gap between germline ends came to 13 bases. This CDR3 has 17 amino acids. The CDR3 nucleotides are TGTGCCAGCAGCCAAGCCGGGGGTTACAGCTCTGGAAACACCATATATTTT. Protein product: CASSQAGGYSSGNTIYF.

Only one count was recorded for this clone. The gene calls are TRBV27 and TRBJ2-1; the match to TRBD2 covers 8 bases. This CDR3 has 16 amino acids. V trimming: 5 bases; J trimming: 4 bases; junction bases outside the gene matches: 10. Germline CDR1 and CDR2: MNHEY and SMNVEV (reference sequence). CDR3 bases: TGTGCCAGCAGTCCACTCTTGCGGGAGGCGTACAATGAGCAGTTCTTC. This gives the protein CASSPLLREAYNEQFF.

The rearrangement links TRBV7-8 to TRBJ1-1; 9 bases fit TRBD1. V lost 8 bases and J lost 4; bases outside the gene matches: 11. This CDR3 is 15 amino acids long. Germline V gene sequence: CDR1 SGHVS, CDR2 FQNEAQ. The CDR3 spells CASRDRVSGGTEAFF. The CDR3 DNA is TGTGCCAGCCGGGACAGGGTATCCGGCGGCACTGAAGCTTTCTTT.

The rearrangement links TRBV10-3 to TRBJ2-7, with a tentative D call TRBD2 (6 bases). The V end was cut by 7 bases, the J end by 4 bases, with 20 bases between. In germline, CDR1 is ENHRY, CDR2 SYGVKD. This CDR3 contains 15 residues. The CDR3 loop is CAITAGGLRPYEQYF. CDR3 coding DNA: TGTGCCATCACCGCCGGGGGACTTAGACCTTACGAGCAGTACTTC.

The chain has TRBV9 and TRBJ2-1; D is uncertain. V lost 0 bases to trimming and J lost 10 bases, with 11 bases between them. The CDR3 loop spans 13 amino acids. CDR1 and CDR2 from the germline V gene are SGDLS and YYNGEE. CDR3 bases: TGTGCCAGCAGCGTAGATACGGGTTCGGAGCAGTTCTTC. It is translated as CASSVDTGSEQFF.

The genes are TRBV7-9 and TRBJ2-1; tentatively, D is TRBD2 (5 bases). V was clipped by 11 bases and J by 10 bases, with 18 bases between them. The CDR3 length is 12 residues. Germline CDR1 reads SEHNR; CDR2 reads FQNEAQ (reference sequence). CDR3 sequence reads: CASLEGPAEQFF. The CDR3 region has the DNA TGTGCCTCCCTTGAGGGCCCAGCCGAGCAGTTCTTC.

In this sample, this clone turned up once. This chain connects TRBV3-1 (or the pseudogene TRBV3-2) to TRBJ2-2; D perhaps matches TRBD2 (6 bases). The CDR3 has 16 residues. Germline-derived CDR1 and CDR2 are LGHDT and YNNKEL (reference sequence). V lost 1 base and J 4 bases, leaving 13 bases between the germline ends. CDR3 sequence (DNA): TGTGCCAGCAGCCAAGTGGGGGGTGTGGGCACCGGGGAGCTGTTTTTT. It translates to CASSQVGGVGTGELFF.

This chain uses TRBV3-1 (or the pseudogene TRBV3-2) with TRBJ1-2; D is possibly TRBD1 (6 bases). V lost 3 bases and J 4 bases, leaving 12 bases between the germline ends. Germline V lookup: CDR1 LGHDT, CDR2 YNNKEL (reference sequence). This CDR3 is built from 14 residues. The CDR3 sequence: CASSQDTGSYGYTF. CDR3 sequence (DNA): TGTGCCAGCAGCCAGGACACAGGGAGCTATGGCTACACCTTC.

The chain is built from TRBV28 and TRBJ1-2; D possibly corresponds to TRBD1 (6 bases). The CDR3 extends over 14 amino acids. Trimming cost V 7 bases and J 3 bases, with 15 bases left between them. The germline gives CDR1 MDHEN, CDR2 SYDVKM. The CDR3 DNA reads as TGTGCCAGCACCCCAGGGGTCTCTGACTATGGCTACACCTTC. Amino acids: CASTPGVSDYGYTF.

This sequence joins TRBV27 and TRBJ2-5; a weak D match, TRBD1 (5 bases). The V gene lost 4 bases and the J gene lost 3 bases, with 12 bases spanning the gap. This CDR3 spans 14 amino acids. CDR1 MNHEY and CDR2 SMNVEV come from the germline V gene (reference sequence). The CDR3 is CASSYGSGKETQYF. The CDR3 DNA sequence: TGTGCCAGCAGTTACGGGTCAGGGAAAGAGACCCAGTACTTC.

The chain is built from TRBV5-6 and TRBJ1-1; D remains unclear. The CDR3 sequence is 15 residues long. Per germline, CDR1 SGHDT and CDR2 YYEEEE. V was trimmed by 0 bases and J by 1 base, leaving 10 bases between them. CDR3 nucleotide sequence: TGTGCCAGCAGCTTGGAATCGACACAGAACACTGAAGCTTTCTTT. It translates to CASSLESTQNTEAFF. The whole variable domain, filled in from reference TRBV5-6 and TRBJ1-1, reads DAGVTQSPTHLIKTRGQQVTLRCSPKSGHDTVSWYQQALGQGPQFIFQYYEEEERQRGNFPDRFSGHQFPNYSSELNVNALLLGDSALYLCASSLESTQNTEAFFGQGTRLTVV.

This chain connects TRBV5-1 to TRBJ2-1; TRBD2 matches at 8 bases. Germline V lookup: CDR1 SGHRS, CDR2 YFSETQ. V shed 3 bases and J 7 bases; nucleotides not matched to a gene: 12. The CDR3 consists of 16 residues. The CDR3 region has the DNA TGCGCCAGCAGCTCTGAGGAAGCGGGAGTCGTTAATGAGCAGTTCTTC. Amino acids: CASSSEEAGVVNEQFF.

Note on this clone: The same CDR3 also results from other DNA sequences found in this sample. The chain couples TRBV20-1 to TRBJ1-1; no reliable D call. CDR1 and CDR2 (germline): DFQATT, SNEGSKA (reference sequence). V was clipped by 1 base and J by 5 bases, with 5 bases between them. The CDR3 consists of 11 residues. Here the CDR3 DNA reads TGCAGTGCTAGAGTCCTTACTGAAGCTTTCTTT. As protein: CSARVLTEAFF.

V and J are TRBV9 and TRBJ1-3; D may be TRBD1 (5 bases). Per the germline V gene, CDR1 is SGDLS and CDR2 is YYNGEE. The CDR3 contains 18 residues. Trimming stripped 4 bases from V and 0 bases from J, with 20 bases between. The CDR3 protein is CASSPGGGVRFSGNTIYF. The CDR3 region has the DNA TGTGCCAGCAGCCCTGGCGGGGGGGTACGATTCTCTGGAAACACCATATATTTT.

In its sample, this clone was seen once. The CDR3 sequence: CASTPRGLAGILGETQYF. In nucleotides, the CDR3 is TGTGCCAGTACCCCCAGGGGACTAGCGGGTATCCTGGGAGAGACCCAGTACTTC. The chain carries TRBV19 and TRBJ2-5, with 12 bases identical to TRBD2. Germline CDR1 and CDR2: LNHDA and SQIVND (reference sequence). The CDR3 is 18 residues long. Trimming at V came to 7 bases and at J to 4 bases, leaving 16 bases not matched to a gene.